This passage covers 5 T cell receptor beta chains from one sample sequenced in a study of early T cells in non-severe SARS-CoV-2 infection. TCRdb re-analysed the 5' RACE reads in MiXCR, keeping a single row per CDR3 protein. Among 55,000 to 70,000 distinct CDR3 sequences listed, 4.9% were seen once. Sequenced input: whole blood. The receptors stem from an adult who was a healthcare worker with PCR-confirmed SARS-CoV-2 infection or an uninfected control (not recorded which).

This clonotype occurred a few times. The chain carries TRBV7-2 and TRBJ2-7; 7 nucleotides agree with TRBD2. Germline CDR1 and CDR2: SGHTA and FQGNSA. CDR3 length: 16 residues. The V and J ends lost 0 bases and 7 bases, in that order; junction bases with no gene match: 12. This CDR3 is CASSLAGGSSPWEQYF. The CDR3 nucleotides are TGTGCCAGCAGCTTAGCGGGCGGGAGTTCCCCTTGGGAGCAGTACTTC.

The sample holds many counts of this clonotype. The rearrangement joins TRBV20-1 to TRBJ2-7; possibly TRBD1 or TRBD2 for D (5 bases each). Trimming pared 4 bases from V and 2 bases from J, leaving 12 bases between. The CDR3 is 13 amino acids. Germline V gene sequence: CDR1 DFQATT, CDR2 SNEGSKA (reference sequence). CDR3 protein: CSAKGTGAYEQYF. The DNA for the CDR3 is TGCAGTGCTAAGGGGACCGGAGCCTACGAGCAGTACTTC.

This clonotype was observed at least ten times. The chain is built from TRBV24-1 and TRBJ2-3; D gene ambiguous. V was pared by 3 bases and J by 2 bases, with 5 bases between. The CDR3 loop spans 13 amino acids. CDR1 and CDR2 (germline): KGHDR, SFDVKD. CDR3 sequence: CATSDTYTDTQYF. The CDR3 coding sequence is TGTGCCACCAGTGATACGTACACAGATACGCAGTATTTT.

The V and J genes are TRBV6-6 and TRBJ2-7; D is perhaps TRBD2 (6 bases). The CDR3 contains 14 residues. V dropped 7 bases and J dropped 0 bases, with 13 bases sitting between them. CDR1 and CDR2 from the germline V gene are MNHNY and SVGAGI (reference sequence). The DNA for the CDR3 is TGTGCCAGCAACGGGGACTTGTACTCCTACGAGCAGTACTTC. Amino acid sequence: CASNGDLYSYEQYF.

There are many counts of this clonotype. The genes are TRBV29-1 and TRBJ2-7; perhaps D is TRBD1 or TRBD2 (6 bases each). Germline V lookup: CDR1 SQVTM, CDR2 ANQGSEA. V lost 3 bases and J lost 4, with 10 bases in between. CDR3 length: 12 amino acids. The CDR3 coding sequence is TGCAGCGTTGACAGGGGAGGATACGAGCAGTACTTC. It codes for CSVDRGGYEQYF.